The source of this T cell receptor beta chain is a study of T cells in Graves' hyperthyroidism and ophthalmopathy. Study-wide background: Specimen type is peripheral blood, collected at initial diagnosis prior to any treatment.

This clonotype was found a few times. As yet, its antigen is unknown. Diagnosis rested on symptoms, serum thyroxine and TRAb, thyroid ultrasound, and orbital computed tomography. The CDR3 loop spans 13 amino acids. Between the trimmed V and J ends, which lost 7 bases and 1 base, there was a span of 10 bases. Germline CDR1 is MNHNS and CDR2 is SASEGT. Regarding the study as a whole: In the blood, most expanded thyroid clonotypes above 0.001 appeared as well.

There were TCR beta CDR3 regions amplified from RNA transcripts. When the TCR CDR3 underwent first-round RT-PCR, the HTBI primer set was used. TCRdb re-analysed the multiplex PCR reads in MiXCR, keeping a single row per CDR3 protein. The table includes hundreds of thousands of distinct CDR3 sequences, more than 15% detected once. The sample consisted of blood. The J gene is TRBJ1-1, the V gene TRBV6-1; no clear D. This TCR came from a woman younger than 35 with Graves' hyperthyroidism. CDR3 bases: TGTGCCAGCACGAGGGAACAGAACACTGAAGCTTTCTTT. Its protein product is CASTREQNTEAFF.